These 3 T cell receptor beta chains were all obtained from the same sample, sequenced in a study of TIL therapy for anti-PD-1-resistant metastatic lung cancer. Indicated time point: pre-treatment sample, taken before nivolumab and TIL therapy. Tumor tissue came from excised metastases, mostly pleural nodules or supraclavicular lymph nodes. This was the immunoSEQ v3 assay. TCRdb keeps only in-frame clones here, not all; method: immunoSEQ multiplex PCR. This sample has over 20,000 clones, with 55% to 80% found just once. The sequencing here drew on tumor tissue, taken at baseline. The receptors come from a person aged 25-85 years with non-small cell lung cancer.

The chain couples TRBV7-6 to TRBJ1-6; the match to TRBD1 covers 8 bases. CDR3 size: 14 residues. Germline-derived CDR1 and CDR2 are SGHVS and FNYEAQ. J was trimmed by 6 bases and V by 5 bases; bases with no gene match: 3. The CDR3 is CASSIQGANSPLHF. In DNA, the CDR3 is TGTGCCAGCAGCATCCAGGGGGCTAATTCACCCCTCCACTTT.

Relative to its sample, this clone is medium-sized (0.01 to 0.1%). The CDR3 is CSGQRTNTGELFF. The CDR3 region has the DNA TGCAGCGGCCAGCGTACGAACACCGGGGAGCTGTTTTTT. V gene TRBV29-1 combines with J gene TRBJ2-2, with unresolved D. V was cut by 7 bases and J by 0 bases, with 9 bases left in between. Germline CDR1 is SQVTM and CDR2 is ANQGSEA. This CDR3 region has 13 residues.

V and J are TRBV27 and TRBJ1-6; TRBD1 matches 8 bases. The V gene end was trimmed by 0 bases and the J gene end by 4 bases; junction bases not matched to a gene: 5. Germline V gene lookup returns CDR1 MNHEY and CDR2 SMNVEV (reference sequence). The CDR3 is 17 residues long. The CDR3 DNA sequence: TGTGCCAGCAGTTTATCCGGCGGACAGGGATATAATTCACCCCTCCACTTT. Translating gives CASSLSGGQGYNSPLHF.